This T cell receptor beta chain was recovered during a study of blood T cell repertoires in COVID-19. On the study more broadly: T cells, B-cell-depleted T cells, or PBMCs provided the cDNA or gDNA that served as material.

In the original workflow: It was from reference gene primer amplification that nucleated cell counts were estimated. The data were produced by immunoSEQ multiplex PCR, yet TCRdb's version contains in-frame clones alone and is incomplete. That table supplies the V and J calls and clone size; D and trimming were determined from the DNA. The sample has more than 200,000 clones, roughly 87% seen once; the top ten hold around 6%. The V segment lost 3 bases and the J segment 6 bases; nucleotides outside the gene matches: 5. This CDR3 comprises 14 residues. Per germline, CDR1 MNHNS and CDR2 SASEGT. The receptor was isolated from a woman aged 25 to 39 with acute COVID-19. Sequenced material: PBMCs or T cells enriched from blood (not recorded which). The chain links TRBV6-1 to TRBJ2-7; 10 bases fit TRBD1. The CDR3 region has the DNA TGTGCCAGCAGTGAGAGGACAGGGGGGTTCGAGCAGTACTTC. Protein: CASSERTGGFEQYF.